These T cell receptor beta chains were read from a single sample in a study of blood T cell repertoires in COVID-19. Using immunoSEQ multiplex PCR, the repertoire was profiled, and TCRdb retains in-frame clones only, with some absent. The data hold about 74,000 clones, with approximately 86% observed a single time. Sequencing was carried out using peripheral blood. The origin of the receptors is a woman at least 80 years old with active or convalescent COVID-19. The CDR3 runs from the conserved cysteine through the conserved F or W. The order of the fields is D gene, V gene, J gene, clone size, CDR3 DNA, CDR3 protein. The D gene is left open where the match is weak. Clone size is stated in some rows and not others, as once, few, many or a class when expanded.

TRBD1,TRBV5-6,TRBJ1-6,-,TGTGCCAGCAGCTGGGGACAGGGGGCGCCTAATTCACCCCTCCACTTT,CASSWGQGAPNSPLHF
-,TRBV5-1,TRBJ1-2,once,TGCGCCAGCAGCGTTCAAGGGACACTAAATGGTGGCTACACCTTC,CASSVQGTLNGGYTF
TRBD2,TRBV27,TRBJ2-1,-,TGTGCCAGCAGCCTACTCGGGCGGGAGGGTCCCTACAATGAGCAGTTCTTC,CASSLLGREGPYNEQFF
-,TRBV4-3,TRBJ2-2,-,TGCGCCAGCAGTCCTAGCGACGGACGGGGAACCGGGGAGCTGTTTTTT,CASSPSDGRGTGELFF
TRBD2,TRBV14,TRBJ2-1,-,TGTGCCAGCAGCCAAGATTGGGCTAGCGGGATTCCTTCCTACAATGAGCAGTTCTTC,CASSQDWASGIPSYNEQFF
-,TRBV1,TRBJ2-1,-,TGCACCAGCAGCCGGGGCAGGGGTTGTGAGCAGTTCTTC,CTSSRGRGCEQFF
TRBD2,TRBV7-9,TRBJ2-2,-,TGTGCCAGCAGTTCACCTAGCGGGGACACCGGGGAGCTGTTTTTT,CASSSPSGDTGELFF
TRBD2,TRBV5-4,TRBJ2-7,-,TGTGCCAGCAGCTTAAGGGGCGGGAGCTCCTACGAGCAGTACTTC,CASSLRGGSSYEQYF
-,TRBV19,TRBJ2-3,-,TGTGCCAGTAGTGTATTACCTACGGGGCCAAGGGGGAATACGCAGTATTTT,CASSVLPTGPRGNTQYF
-,TRBV6-5,TRBJ1-3,-,TGTGCCAGCACCTCAGGGTTGAGAAACACCATATATTTT,CASTSGLRNTIYF
-,TRBV2,TRBJ1-2,-,TGTGCCAGCAGTGCGGAGAACTATGGCTACACCTTC,CASSAENYGYTF
-,TRBV29-1,TRBJ2-5,-,TGCAGCGTTGAACAGAATTCCCAAGAGACCCAGTACTTC,CSVEQNSQETQYF
TRBD1,TRBV3-1/TRBV3-2,TRBJ2-1,-,TGTGCCAGCAGCCAACCCTCAGGGGGCGCGGAGTTCTTC,CASSQPSGGAEFF
-,TRBV11-2,TRBJ1-2,-,TGTGCCAGCAGCTTAAGGGGTAGCTATGGCTACACCTTC,CASSLRGSYGYTF
-,TRBV19,TRBJ2-7,-,TGTGCCAGTACCGCGGCCAGCGGGCGGGGTGGGCTCGAGCAGTACTTC,CASTAASGRGGLEQYF
-,TRBV4-3,TRBJ1-6,-,TGCGCCAGCAGCCAAGATCATCAGAACTCCTATAATTCACCCCTCCACTTT,CASSQDHQNSYNSPLHF
TRBD1,TRBV12-3/TRBV12-4,TRBJ2-5,-,TGTGCCAGCAGTGAACAGGGGGCAGAGACCCAGTACTTC,CASSEQGAETQYF
TRBD2,TRBV4-3,TRBJ2-7,-,TGCGCCAGCAGCCAAGATGGTATTAGCGGGAGGCGGGAGCAGTACTTC,CASSQDGISGRREQYF
-,TRBV2,TRBJ1-1,-,TGTGCCAGCCTTGCGCACAGGGCCCAAAACACTGAAGCTTTCTTT,CASLAHRAQNTEAFF
-,TRBV6-5,TRBJ1-1,-,TGTGCCAGCAGTTACCGACTGGTCTCTATGAACACTGAAGCTTTCTTT,CASSYRLVSMNTEAFF
TRBD1,TRBV10-3,TRBJ2-5,-,TGTGCCATCAGGACCGGGACAGGGGCCCAAGAGACCCAGTACTTC,CAIRTGTGAQETQYF
-,TRBV5-1,TRBJ1-1,-,TGCGCCAGCAGCCCACAGGGAGCTAACACTGAAGCTTTCTTT,CASSPQGANTEAFF
TRBD2,TRBV4-1,TRBJ2-3,-,TGCGCCAGCAGCCCGGGGACTAGCGGAGATACGCAGTATTTT,CASSPGTSGDTQYF
TRBD1,TRBV6-5,TRBJ1-5,-,TGTGCCAGCCTAGGGACAGGTGGCCAGCCCCAGCATTTT,CASLGTGGQPQHF
-,TRBV10-3,TRBJ1-5,-,TGTGCCATCAGTGAGTCGAGGCAGGGGAATCAGCCCCAGCATTTT,CAISESRQGNQPQHF
-,TRBV15,TRBJ1-3,-,TGTGCCACCAGCGACACCGGAAACACCATATATTTT,CATSDTGNTIYF
-,TRBV19,TRBJ1-1,-,TGTGCCAGTAGTAGTGGGCTGAATAGAGCTTTCTTT,CASSSGLNRAFF
TRBD2,TRBV5-1,TRBJ2-3,-,TGCGCCAGCAGCTTGGCCCTAGCGGGAGTCGCCACAGATACGCAGTATTTT,CASSLALAGVATDTQYF
-,TRBV7-3,TRBJ2-5,-,TGTGCCAGCAGCGCACAGCTCCAAGAGACCCAGTACTTC,CASSAQLQETQYF
TRBD1,TRBV6-1,TRBJ2-5,-,TGTGCCAGCAGTGAAACCGGGACAGGGATACAAGAGACCCAGTACTTC,CASSETGTGIQETQYF
-,TRBV3-1/TRBV3-2,TRBJ2-5,-,TGTGCCAGCAGCCAATCTTCGGGGGAGACCCAGTACTTC,CASSQSSGETQYF
TRBD1,TRBV7-2,TRBJ2-3,-,TGTGCCAGCAGCACCCGGACAGGATCCACAGATACGCAGTATTTT,CASSTRTGSTDTQYF
-,TRBV2,TRBJ1-6,-,TGTGCCAGCAGCCTCGATATCGGACCCCTCCACTTT,CASSLDIGPLHF
-,TRBV7-9,TRBJ2-4,-,TGTGCCAGCAGCTTTAGTAGTGGCATTCAGTACTTC,CASSFSSGIQYF
TRBD1,TRBV7-9,TRBJ1-1,-,TGTGCCAGCAGCGCCCCGGGACAGGGGGTGATGAAAGCTTTCTTT,CASSAPGQGVMKAFF
-,TRBV27,TRBJ1-2,-,TGTGCCAGCAGTTCAATGGACAGCACTAACTATGGCTACACCTTC,CASSSMDSTNYGYTF
-,TRBV24-1,TRBJ1-5,-,TGTGCCACCAGTGATTTTAGGGCCCGGGGGCCCCAGCATTTT,CATSDFRARGPQHF
TRBD1,TRBV6-5,TRBJ1-2,-,TGTGCCAGCAGGACAGGGCAGGGTGGCTACACCTTC,CASRTGQGGYTF
-,TRBV12-5,TRBJ2-7,-,TGTGCTAGTGCAAACGCGATCGGTTCGCCCGCCTACGAGCAGTACTTC,CASANAIGSPAYEQYF
-,TRBV18,TRBJ2-7,-,TGTGCCAGCTCACCCGGGAGCTCCTACGAGCAGTACTTC,CASSPGSSYEQYF